This section outlines one T cell receptor (beta chain) sequence together with its context. This record comes from a study of blood T cell repertoires in COVID-19. Overall study: There were acute and convalescent COVID-19 samples, and they came from the United States, Italy and Spain. PBMCs, B-cell-depleted T cells, or T cells provided the cDNA or gDNA that made up the material.

In the original analysis: Estimation of nucleated cell counts was performed using reference gene primer amplification. The data were produced by immunoSEQ multiplex PCR, yet TCRdb's version contains in-frame clones alone and is incomplete. The DNA was the basis for D and trimming; V, J and clone size are from that table. The repertoire includes 45,000 to 55,000 clones, about 83% of them detected once, and around 4.9% sits in the top ten. Germline lookup yields CDR1 SNHLY and CDR2 FYNNEI. The germline V and J ends were trimmed by 7 bases and 2 bases, with 11 bases remaining between them. This CDR3 contains 13 residues.

The receptor comes from a human donor in a cohort sampled during active COVID-19. The rearrangement joins TRBV2 to TRBJ1-2; the D gene is possibly TRBD1 (5 bases). Sequencing used peripheral blood. The CDR3: CASIPQANYGYTF. In DNA form, the CDR3 reads TGTGCCAGCATTCCACAGGCCAACTATGGCTACACCTTC.